Below, one TCR beta chain is given with its context. Its antigen is unknown. The data were taken from a study of cytomegalovirus exposure and HLA in healthy donors. Assay: immunoSEQ multiplex PCR; the TCRdb copy retains only in-frame clones and omits some. The sample carries some 130,000 clones, 85% to 90% recorded once. Overall study results and limits: Most observed TCR sequences were rare, whereas some public TCRs were detected in many donors. The study listed 150 to 200 cytomegalovirus-associated TCR beta chains.

The germline CDR1 and CDR2 sequences are SGHVS and FNYEAQ. The V gene lost 2 bases and the J gene lost 0 bases, with 11 bases spanning the gap. CDR3 length: 17 residues. The sequencing sample was made of PBMCs. The sequence was obtained from a woman younger than 35 in good health and CMV-seronegative. This rearrangement joins TRBV7-6 to TRBJ2-6; possibly TRBD1 for D (5 bases). The CDR3 sequence is CASSLLRATSGANVLTF. The CDR3 DNA reads TGTGCCAGCAGCTTACTCAGGGCCACCTCTGGGGCCAACGTCCTGACTTTC.